The rows below give T cell receptor beta chains drawn from one sample of a study of T cells in Graves' hyperthyroidism and ophthalmopathy. TCRdb used MiXCR to reprocess the multiplex PCR reads, holding one entry per CDR3 protein. The table records about 610,000 distinct CDR3 sequences, roughly 14% of them present only once. The sequenced material came from blood. All receptors derive from a woman aged 35 to 49 with Graves' ophthalmopathy. CDR3s include the opening cysteine and the closing phenylalanine or tryptophan. The order of the fields is clone size, V gene, J gene, D gene, CDR3 DNA, CDR3 protein. D genes are given only for firm matches. Size values are once, few and many counts, or a class for expanded clones, and some rows have none.

abundance: many; v_gene: TRBV7-8; j_gene: TRBJ1-2; d_gene: -; CDR3nt: TGTGCCAGCAGCCTACTTACGGGGTCCGGCTACACCTTC; CDR3aa: CASSLLTGSGYTF
abundance: many; v_gene: TRBV12-3/TRBV12-4; j_gene: TRBJ1-3; d_gene: -; CDR3nt: TGTGCCAGCAGATACTCACAGGGAGACTCTGGAAACACCATATATTTT; CDR3aa: CASRYSQGDSGNTIYF
abundance: -; v_gene: TRBV28; j_gene: TRBJ2-7; d_gene: -; CDR3nt: TGTGCCAGCAGTTTATCCACCGCACGAGACGAGCAGTACTTC; CDR3aa: CASSLSTARDEQYF
abundance: -; v_gene: TRBV3-1; j_gene: TRBJ2-7; d_gene: TRBD2; CDR3nt: TGTGCCAGCAGCCTTACCCCCCTATTTGGTAGCGGGCGCGAGCAGTACTTC; CDR3aa: CASSLTPLFGSGREQYF
abundance: many; v_gene: TRBV20-1; j_gene: TRBJ2-5; d_gene: TRBD1; CDR3nt: TGCAGTGCGCACGCAGGGGGCTTGGAGACCCAGTACTTC; CDR3aa: CSAHAGGLETQYF
abundance: many; v_gene: TRBV28; j_gene: TRBJ1-2; d_gene: -; CDR3nt: TGTGCCAGCAGTTCTCAGGGCGACGCTAACTATGGCTACACCTTC; CDR3aa: CASSSQGDANYGYTF
abundance: many; v_gene: TRBV6-5; j_gene: TRBJ1-3; d_gene: -; CDR3nt: TGTGCCAGCAGTTACGCGGGGGGCACTGGAAACACCATATATTTT; CDR3aa: CASSYAGGTGNTIYF
abundance: many; v_gene: TRBV30; j_gene: TRBJ2-2; d_gene: -; CDR3nt: TGTGCCTCGCTGACTTTGAACACCGGGGAGCTGTTTTTT; CDR3aa: CASLTLNTGELFF
abundance: many; v_gene: TRBV10-3; j_gene: TRBJ1-1; d_gene: -; CDR3nt: TGTGCCATCAGTGACCCGGGACGCCCGTCTCGAGGTGAAGCTTTCTTT; CDR3aa: CAISDPGRPSRGEAFF
abundance: -; v_gene: TRBV6-1; j_gene: TRBJ2-7; d_gene: -; CDR3nt: TGTGCCAGCACCGACCAGACAGGAATAAGCGAGCAGTACTTC; CDR3aa: CASTDQTGISEQYF